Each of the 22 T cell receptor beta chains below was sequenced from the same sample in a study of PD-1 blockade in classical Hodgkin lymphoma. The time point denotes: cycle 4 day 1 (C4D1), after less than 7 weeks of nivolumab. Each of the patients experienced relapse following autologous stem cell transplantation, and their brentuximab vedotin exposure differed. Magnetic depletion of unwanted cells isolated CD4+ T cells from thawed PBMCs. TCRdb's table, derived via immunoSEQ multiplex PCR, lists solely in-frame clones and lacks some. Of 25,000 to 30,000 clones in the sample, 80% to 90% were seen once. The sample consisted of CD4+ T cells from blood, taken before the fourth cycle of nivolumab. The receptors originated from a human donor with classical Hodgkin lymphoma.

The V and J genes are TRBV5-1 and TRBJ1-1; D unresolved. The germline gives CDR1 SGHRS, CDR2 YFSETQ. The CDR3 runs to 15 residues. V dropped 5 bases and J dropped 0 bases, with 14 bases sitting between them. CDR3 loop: CASSSREVMNTEAFF. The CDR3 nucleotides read TGCGCCAGCAGTAGTAGGGAGGTCATGAACACTGAAGCTTTCTTT. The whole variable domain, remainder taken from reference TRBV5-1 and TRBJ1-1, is KAGVTQTPRYLIKTRGQQVTLSCSPISGHRSVSWYQQTPGQGLQFLFEYFSETQRNKGNFPGRFSGRQFSNSRSEMNVSTLELGDSALYLCASSSREVMNTEAFFGQGTRLTVV.

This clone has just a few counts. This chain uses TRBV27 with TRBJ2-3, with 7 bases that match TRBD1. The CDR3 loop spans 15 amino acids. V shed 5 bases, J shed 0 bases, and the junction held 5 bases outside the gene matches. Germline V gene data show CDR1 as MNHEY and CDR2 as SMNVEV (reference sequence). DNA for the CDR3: TGTGCCAGCAGTCGGACAGGACCCAGCACAGATACGCAGTATTTT. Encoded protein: CASSRTGPSTDTQYF.

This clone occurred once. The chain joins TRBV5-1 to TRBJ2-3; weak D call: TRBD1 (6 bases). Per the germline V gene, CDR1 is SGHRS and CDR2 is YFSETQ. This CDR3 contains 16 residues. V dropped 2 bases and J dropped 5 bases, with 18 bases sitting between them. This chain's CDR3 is CASSFRETGSGDTQYF. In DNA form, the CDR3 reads TGCGCCAGCAGCTTCAGGGAGACAGGTAGTGGAGATACGCAGTATTTT.

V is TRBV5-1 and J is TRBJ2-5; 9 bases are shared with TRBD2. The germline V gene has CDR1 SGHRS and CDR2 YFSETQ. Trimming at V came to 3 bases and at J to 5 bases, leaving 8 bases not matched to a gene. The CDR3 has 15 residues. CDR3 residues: CASSWLGTSSETQYF. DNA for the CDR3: TGCGCCAGCAGCTGGCTGGGGACTAGCAGTGAGACCCAGTACTTC.

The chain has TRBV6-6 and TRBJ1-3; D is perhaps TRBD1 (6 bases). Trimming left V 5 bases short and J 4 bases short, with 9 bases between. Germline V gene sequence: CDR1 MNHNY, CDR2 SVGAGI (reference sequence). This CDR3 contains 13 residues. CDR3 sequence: CASSRGSGNTIYF. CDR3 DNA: TGTGCCAGCAGTAGGGGGTCCGGAAACACCATATATTTT.

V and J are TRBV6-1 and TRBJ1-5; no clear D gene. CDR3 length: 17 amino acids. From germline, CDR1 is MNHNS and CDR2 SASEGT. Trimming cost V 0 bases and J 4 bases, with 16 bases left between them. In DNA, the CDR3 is TGTGCCAGCAGTGAAGCTAGGGCATCCGATAGAAATCAGCCCCAGCATTTT. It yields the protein CASSEARASDRNQPQHF.

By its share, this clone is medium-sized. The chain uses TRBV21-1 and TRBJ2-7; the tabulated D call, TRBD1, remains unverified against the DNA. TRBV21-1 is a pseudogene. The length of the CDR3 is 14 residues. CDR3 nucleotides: TGTGCCAGCAGCAAAGAAGGGGCAGGGTACGAGCAGTACTTC. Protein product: CASSKEGAGYEQYF.

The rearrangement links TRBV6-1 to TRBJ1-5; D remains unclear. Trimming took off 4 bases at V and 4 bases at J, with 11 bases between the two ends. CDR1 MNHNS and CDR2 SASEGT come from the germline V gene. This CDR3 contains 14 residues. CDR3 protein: CASSVAAINQPQHF. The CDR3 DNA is TGTGCCAGCAGTGTGGCAGCCATAAATCAGCCCCAGCATTTT.

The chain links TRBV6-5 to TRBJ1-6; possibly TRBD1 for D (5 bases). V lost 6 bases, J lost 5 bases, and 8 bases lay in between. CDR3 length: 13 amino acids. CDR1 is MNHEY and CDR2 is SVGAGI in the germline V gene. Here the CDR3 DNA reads TGTGCCAGCAGGGACAACGATAATTCACCCCTCCACTTT. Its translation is CASRDNDNSPLHF.

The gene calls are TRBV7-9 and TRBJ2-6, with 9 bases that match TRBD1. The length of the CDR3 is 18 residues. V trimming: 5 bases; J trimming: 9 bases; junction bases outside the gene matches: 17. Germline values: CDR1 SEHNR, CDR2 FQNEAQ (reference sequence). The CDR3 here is CASSAFLDRGTPGNVLTF. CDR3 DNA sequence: TGTGCCAGCAGCGCCTTCCTTGACAGGGGGACGCCCGGCAACGTCCTGACTTTC.

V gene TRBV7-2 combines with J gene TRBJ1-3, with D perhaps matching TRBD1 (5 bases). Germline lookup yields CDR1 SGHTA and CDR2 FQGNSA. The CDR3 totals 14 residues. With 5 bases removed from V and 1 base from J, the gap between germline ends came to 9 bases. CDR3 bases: TGTGCCAGCAGCCCGCGACAGTCTGGAAACACCATATATTTT. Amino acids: CASSPRQSGNTIYF.

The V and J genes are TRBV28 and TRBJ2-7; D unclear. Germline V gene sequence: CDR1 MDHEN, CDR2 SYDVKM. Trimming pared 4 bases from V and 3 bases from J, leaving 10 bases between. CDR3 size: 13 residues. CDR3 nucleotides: TGTGCCAGCAGTTGGGCAGAGCGCTACGAGCAGTACTTC. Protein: CASSWAERYEQYF.

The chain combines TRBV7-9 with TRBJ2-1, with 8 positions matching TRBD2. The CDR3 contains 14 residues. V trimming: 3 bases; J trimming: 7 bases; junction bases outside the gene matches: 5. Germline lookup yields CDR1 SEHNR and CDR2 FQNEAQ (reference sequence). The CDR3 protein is CASSLGLVANEQFF. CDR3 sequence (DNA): TGTGCCAGCAGCTTGGGACTAGTAGCTAATGAGCAGTTCTTC.

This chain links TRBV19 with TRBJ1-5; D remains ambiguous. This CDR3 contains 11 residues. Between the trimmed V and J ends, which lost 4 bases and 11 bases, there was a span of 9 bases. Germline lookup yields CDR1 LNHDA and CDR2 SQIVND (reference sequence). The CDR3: CASSTAGSQHF. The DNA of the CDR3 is TGTGCCAGTAGTACGGCTGGGTCCCAGCATTTT.

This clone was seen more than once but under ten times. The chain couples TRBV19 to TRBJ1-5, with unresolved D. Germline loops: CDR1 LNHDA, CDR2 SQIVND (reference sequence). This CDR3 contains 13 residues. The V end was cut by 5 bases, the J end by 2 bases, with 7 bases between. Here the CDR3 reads CASSLPGNQPQHF. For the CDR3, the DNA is TGTGCCAGTAGTCTTCCCGGCAATCAGCCCCAGCATTTT.

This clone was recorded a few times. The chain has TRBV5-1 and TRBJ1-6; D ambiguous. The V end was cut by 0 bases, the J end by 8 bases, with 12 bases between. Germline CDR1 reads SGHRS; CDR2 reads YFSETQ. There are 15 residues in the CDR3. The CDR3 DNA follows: TGCGCCAGCAGCTTGGATTCGGGCGGCCATTCACCCCTCCACTTT. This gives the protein CASSLDSGGHSPLHF.

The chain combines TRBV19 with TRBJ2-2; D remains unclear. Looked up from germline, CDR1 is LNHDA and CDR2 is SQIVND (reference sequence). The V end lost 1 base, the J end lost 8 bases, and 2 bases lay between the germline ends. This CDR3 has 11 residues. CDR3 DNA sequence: TGTGCCAGTAGTATAGTTGGGGAGCTGTTTTTT. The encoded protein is CASSIVGELFF.

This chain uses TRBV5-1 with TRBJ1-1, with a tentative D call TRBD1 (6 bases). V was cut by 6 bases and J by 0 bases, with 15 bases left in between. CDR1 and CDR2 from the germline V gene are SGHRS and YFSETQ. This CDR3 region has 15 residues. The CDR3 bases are TGCGCCAGCACCCCCTTCGGGGGGCTGAACACTGAAGCTTTCTTT. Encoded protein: CASTPFGGLNTEAFF.

This CDR3 is CASSLPGTGRLYYGYTF. In DNA, the CDR3 is TGCGCCAGCAGCCTACCCGGGACAGGGCGTCTCTACTATGGCTACACCTTC. The V call is TRBV5-1, the J call TRBJ1-2; 9 bases line up with TRBD1. V lost 4 bases to trimming and J lost 3 bases; unmatched junction nucleotides: 13. The CDR3 loop spans 17 amino acids. Germline V gene data show CDR1 as SGHRS and CDR2 as YFSETQ.

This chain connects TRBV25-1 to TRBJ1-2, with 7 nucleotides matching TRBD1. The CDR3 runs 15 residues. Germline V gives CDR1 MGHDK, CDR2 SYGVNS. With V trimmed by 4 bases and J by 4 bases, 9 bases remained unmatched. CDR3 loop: CASSAGQLLFYGYTF. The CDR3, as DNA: TGTGCCAGCAGTGCGGGACAGCTTCTTTTCTATGGCTACACCTTC.

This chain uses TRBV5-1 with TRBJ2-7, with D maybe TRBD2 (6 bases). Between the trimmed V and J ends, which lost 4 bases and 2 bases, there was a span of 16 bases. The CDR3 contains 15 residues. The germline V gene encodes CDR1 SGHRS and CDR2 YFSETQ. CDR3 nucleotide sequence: TGCGCCAGCAGCCGCGTGAGCGGGTCGGCCTACGAGCAGTACTTC. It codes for CASSRVSGSAYEQYF.

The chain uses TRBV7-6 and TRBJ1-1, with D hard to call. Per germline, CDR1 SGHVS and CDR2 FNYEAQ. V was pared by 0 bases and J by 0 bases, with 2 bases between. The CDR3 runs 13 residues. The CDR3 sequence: CASSLALNTEAFF. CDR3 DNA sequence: TGTGCCAGCAGCTTAGCGCTGAACACTGAAGCTTTCTTT.